These T cell receptor beta chains were read from a single sample in a study of shared clonotypes between healthy human individuals. Only in-frame clones appear in the TCRdb table, and some are missing; sequencing was by immunoSEQ multiplex PCR. The repertoire includes about 1.5 million clones, approximately 97% of them detected once, and 0.95% to 1.5% sits in the top ten. The specimen sequenced was naive CD4+ T cells sorted from blood. The source is a man in his thirties or forties in good health. Each CDR3 is given with its conserved first and last residue. Fields, in order: clone size, V gene, J gene, D gene, CDR3 DNA, CDR3 protein. The D gene is left open where the match is weak. Expanded clones are given a class, and other clones once, few, many or no size at all.

>-|TRBV27|TRBJ2-6|TRBD1
TGTGCCAGCAGAGCTCGGACAGGGCCCTCTGGGGCCAACGTCCTGACTTTC
CASRARTGPSGANVLTF
>-|TRBV4-1|TRBJ2-7|TRBD2
TGCGCCAGCAGCCAAGGCAGACTAGCGGGAGGGAGCGAGCAGTACTTC
CASSQGRLAGGSEQYF
>-|TRBV18|TRBJ2-1|TRBD2
TGTGCCAGCTCACCACCAACTAGCGGGAGGGCTCTTTTCAATGAGCAGTTCTTC
CASSPPTSGRALFNEQFF
>-|TRBV2|TRBJ2-7|-
TGTGCCAGCAGTGAAAGTACAGGGCGCGACGAGCAGTACTTC
CASSESTGRDEQYF
>-|TRBV7-2|TRBJ2-7|TRBD2
TGTGCCAGCAGCTTGGGAGGGGCTAGCGGGGCCGCCTACGAGCAGTACTTC
CASSLGGASGAAYEQYF
>once|TRBV7-9|TRBJ2-7|-
TGTGCCAGCAGCTACGGACCGGACGGCGAGCAGTACTTC
CASSYGPDGEQYF
>-|TRBV7-9|TRBJ1-4|-
TGTGCCAGCACCCTGGGGAGCTTTAATGAAAAACTGTTTTTT
CASTLGSFNEKLFF
>-|TRBV5-5|TRBJ1-2|TRBD1
TGTGCCAGCAGCGGGACAGTCTATGGCTACACCTTC
CASSGTVYGYTF
>-|TRBV5-1|TRBJ1-3|-
TGCGCCAGCAGCGCGACGGGGCCTGGGGTAAACACCATATATTTT
CASSATGPGVNTIYF
>-|TRBV7-9|TRBJ2-7|-
TGTGCCAGCAGCCCTCGGACCCACCCATACGAGCAGTACTTC
CASSPRTHPYEQYF
>once|TRBV28|TRBJ2-2|-
TGTGCCAGCAGTTTGGTACAGGGAAACACCGGGGAGCTGTTTTTT
CASSLVQGNTGELFF
>-|TRBV9|TRBJ1-2|-
TGTGCCAGCAGCGTGGAAGGACGGATCCATGGGGGCTACACCTTC
CASSVEGRIHGGYTF
>-|TRBV28|TRBJ1-3|-
TGTGCCAGCACCCCGGGGGTCGGAAACACCATATATTTT
CASTPGVGNTIYF
>-|TRBV10-3|TRBJ2-3|-
TGTGCCATCAGTGAGGGCCTAGCGACAGATACGCAGTATTTT
CAISEGLATDTQYF
>-|TRBV6-1|TRBJ2-3|-
TGTGCCAGCAGTGCCCTTGCGGCTCGGAGGGTAGGAGATACGCAGTATTTT
CASSALAARRVGDTQYF
>-|TRBV28|TRBJ2-7|-
TGTGCCAGCAGCCTGCCCGAGGGCTCGGGCTCCTACGAGCAGTACTTC
CASSLPEGSGSYEQYF
>-|TRBV15|TRBJ2-2|TRBD2
TGTGCCACCAGCAGCGGGAGGGTAAACGGGGAGCTGTTTTTT
CATSSGRVNGELFF
>-|TRBV28|TRBJ1-5|TRBD1
TGTGCCAGCAGAAAGGACAGGGGGAGGGTGCAGCCCCAGCATTTT
CASRKDRGRVQPQHF
>-|TRBV6-1|TRBJ1-2|-
TGTGCCAGCAGTCGACAGAGCTATGGCTACACCTTC
CASSRQSYGYTF
>-|TRBV5-1|TRBJ2-7|TRBD1
TGCGCCAGCAGCTTGGACAGGGGATCCTACGAGCAGTACTTC
CASSLDRGSYEQYF
>-|TRBV7-2|TRBJ2-1|-
TGTGCCAGCAGCTCCCTAGTAAACAATGAGCAGTTCTTC
CASSSLVNNEQFF
>once|TRBV15|TRBJ2-1|TRBD2
TGTGCCACCAGCAGGGGACTAGCGGGAGGGCCTTTTATCAATGAGCAGTTCTTC
CATSRGLAGGPFINEQFF
>-|TRBV9|TRBJ1-1|-
TGTGCCAGCAGCGGGACGGGAGACGAAGCTTTCTTT
CASSGTGDEAFF
>-|TRBV5-1|TRBJ2-7|TRBD2
TGCGCCAGCAGCTTGATTCTAGCGGGAGACTACGAGCAGTACTTC
CASSLILAGDYEQYF
>-|TRBV2|TRBJ1-1|-
TGTGCCACCTCTTATGACACTGAAGCTTTCTTT
CATSYDTEAFF
>-|TRBV2|TRBJ1-5|-
TGTGCCAGCAGTGAGGTTGGCGGGGACTTCAATCAGCCCCAGCATTTT
CASSEVGGDFNQPQHF
>-|TRBV10-3|TRBJ1-3|-
TGTGCCATCAGGCCGGGGACCCCCGGAAACACCATATATTTT
CAIRPGTPGNTIYF
>-|TRBV14|TRBJ2-3|-
TGTGCCAGCAGCCAAAACCTAGGGAGCACAGATACGCAGTATTTT
CASSQNLGSTDTQYF
>-|TRBV11-2|TRBJ2-1|-
TGTGCCAGCAGCTACCTCCGGGGGGCGGGTTACAATGAGCAGTTCTTC
CASSYLRGAGYNEQFF
>-|TRBV11-2|TRBJ1-4|-
TGTGCCAGCAGCCGGGCCCTCTATAATGAAAAACTGTTTTTT
CASSRALYNEKLFF
>once|TRBV27|TRBJ2-1|TRBD2
TGTGCCAGCGGACCTAGCGGGAGGTACAATGAGCAGTTCTTC
CASGPSGRYNEQFF
>-|TRBV14|TRBJ2-1|TRBD2
TGTGCCAGCAGACCCAAGATGCTCGGACTAGCTGATTACAATGAGCAGTTCTTC
CASRPKMLGLADYNEQFF
>-|TRBV5-1|TRBJ1-2|-
TGCGCCAGCAGGCAGGACAGTCAAGGAACTTACTACACCTTC
CASRQDSQGTYYTF
>-|TRBV14|TRBJ2-5|-
TGTGCCAGCAGCCAAGGAGATTGGGCTCGGGAGACCCAGTACTTC
CASSQGDWARETQYF
>-|TRBV15|TRBJ2-7|TRBD2
TGTGCCACCAGCAGAGACACTAGCGGGAGCTACGAGCAGTACTTC
CATSRDTSGSYEQYF
>-|TRBV19|TRBJ1-5|-
TGTGCCAGTAGCCTCGACCTCCAGCCCAATCAGCCCCAGCATTTT
CASSLDLQPNQPQHF
>-|TRBV28|TRBJ2-5|-
TGTGCCAGCAGTCGCATTCCGGACCCTGGGTACTTC
CASSRIPDPGYF
>-|TRBV28|TRBJ1-2|-
TGTGCCAGCAGTTTATCCGGGACCATCTATGGCTACACCTTC
CASSLSGTIYGYTF
>-|TRBV27|TRBJ2-3|-
TGTGCCAGCAGTTCATGGACGTCAGATACGCAGTATTTT
CASSSWTSDTQYF
>-|TRBV7-9|TRBJ1-4|TRBD1
TGTGCCAGCAGCTTCGCCGGGACAGCTAATGAAAAACTGTTTTTT
CASSFAGTANEKLFF
>-|TRBV2|TRBJ1-2|TRBD1
TGTGCCAGCGAGGGGGAGGCAGACAGGGCCTATGGCTACACCTTC
CASEGEADRAYGYTF
>-|TRBV11-2|TRBJ2-3|TRBD1
TGTGCCAGCAGACAACATCCGGGACAGGGAGCAGATACGCAGTATTTT
CASRQHPGQGADTQYF